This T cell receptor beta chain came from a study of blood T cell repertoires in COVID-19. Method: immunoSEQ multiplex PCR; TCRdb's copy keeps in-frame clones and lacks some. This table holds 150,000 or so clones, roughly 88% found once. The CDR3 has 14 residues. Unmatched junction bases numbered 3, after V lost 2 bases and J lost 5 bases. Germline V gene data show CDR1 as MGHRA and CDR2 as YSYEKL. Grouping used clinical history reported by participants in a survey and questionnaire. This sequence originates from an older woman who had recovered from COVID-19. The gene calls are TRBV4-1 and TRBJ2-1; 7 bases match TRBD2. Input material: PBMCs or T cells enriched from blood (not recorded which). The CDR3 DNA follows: TGCGCCAGCAGCCAAAGGGGACTACACAATGAGCAGTTCTTC. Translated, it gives CASSQRGLHNEQFF.